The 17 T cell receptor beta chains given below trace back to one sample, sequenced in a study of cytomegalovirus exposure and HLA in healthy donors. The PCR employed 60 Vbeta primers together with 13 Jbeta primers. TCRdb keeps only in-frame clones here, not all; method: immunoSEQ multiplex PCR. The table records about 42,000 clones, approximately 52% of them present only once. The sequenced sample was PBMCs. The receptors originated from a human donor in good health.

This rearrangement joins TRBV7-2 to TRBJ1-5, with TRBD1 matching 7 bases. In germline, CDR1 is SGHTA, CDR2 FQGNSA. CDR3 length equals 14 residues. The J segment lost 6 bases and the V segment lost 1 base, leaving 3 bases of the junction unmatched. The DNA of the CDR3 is TGTGCCAGCAGCTTAGGGAGGGGGCGTCAGCCCCAGCATTTT. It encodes CASSLGRGRQPQHF.

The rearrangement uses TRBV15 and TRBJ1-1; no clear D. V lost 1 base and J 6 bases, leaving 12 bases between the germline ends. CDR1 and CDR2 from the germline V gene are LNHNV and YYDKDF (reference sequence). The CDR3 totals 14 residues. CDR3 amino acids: CATSRVQESPEAFF. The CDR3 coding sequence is TGTGCCACCAGCAGAGTTCAGGAATCCCCTGAAGCTTTCTTT.

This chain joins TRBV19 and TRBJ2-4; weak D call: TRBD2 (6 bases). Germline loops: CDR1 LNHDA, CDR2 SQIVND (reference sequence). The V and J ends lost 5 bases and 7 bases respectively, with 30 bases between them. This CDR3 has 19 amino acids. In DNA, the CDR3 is TGTGCCAGTAGTCCGCTTAGGCTAGCGACCACCCCTCGGGCTAACATTCAGTACTTC. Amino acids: CASSPLRLATTPRANIQYF.

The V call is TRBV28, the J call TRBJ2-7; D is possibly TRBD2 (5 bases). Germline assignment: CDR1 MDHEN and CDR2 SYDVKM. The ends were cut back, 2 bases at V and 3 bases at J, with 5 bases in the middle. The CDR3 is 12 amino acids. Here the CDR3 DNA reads TGTGCCAGCAGTTTACGGGGCTACGAGCAGTACTTC. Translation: CASSLRGYEQYF.

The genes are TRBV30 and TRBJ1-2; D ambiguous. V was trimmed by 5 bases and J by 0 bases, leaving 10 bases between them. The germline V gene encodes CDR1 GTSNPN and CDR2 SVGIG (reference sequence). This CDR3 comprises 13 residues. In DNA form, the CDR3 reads TGTGCCTGGGGGCAGATAGCTAACTATGGCTACACCTTC. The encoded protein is CAWGQIANYGYTF.

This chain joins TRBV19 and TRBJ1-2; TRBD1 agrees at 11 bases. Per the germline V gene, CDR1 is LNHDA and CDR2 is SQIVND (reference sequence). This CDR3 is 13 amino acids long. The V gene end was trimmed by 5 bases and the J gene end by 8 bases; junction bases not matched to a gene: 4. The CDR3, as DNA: TGTGCCAGTAGTGGACAGGGGGCGAGAGGCTACACCTTC. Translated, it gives CASSGQGARGYTF.

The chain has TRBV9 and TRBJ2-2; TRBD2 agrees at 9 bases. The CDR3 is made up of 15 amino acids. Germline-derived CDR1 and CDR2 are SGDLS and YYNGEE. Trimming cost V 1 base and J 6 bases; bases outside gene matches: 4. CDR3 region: CASSVSSGRSGELFF. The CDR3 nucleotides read TGTGCCAGCAGCGTATCCAGCGGGAGGTCCGGGGAGCTGTTTTTT.

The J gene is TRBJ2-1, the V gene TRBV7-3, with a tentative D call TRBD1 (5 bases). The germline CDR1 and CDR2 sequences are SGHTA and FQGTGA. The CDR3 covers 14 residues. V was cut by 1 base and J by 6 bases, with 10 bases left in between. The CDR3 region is CASSLIQETNEQFF. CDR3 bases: TGTGCCAGCAGCTTAATACAGGAAACCAATGAGCAGTTCTTC.

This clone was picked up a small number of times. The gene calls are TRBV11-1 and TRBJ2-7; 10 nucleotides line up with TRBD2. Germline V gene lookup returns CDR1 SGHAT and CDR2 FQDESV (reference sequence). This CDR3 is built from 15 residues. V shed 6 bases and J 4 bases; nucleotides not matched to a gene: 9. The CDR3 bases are TGTGCCAGCAGTTTTAAGCGGGAGGGGATATACGAGCAGTACTTC. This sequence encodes CASSFKREGIYEQYF.

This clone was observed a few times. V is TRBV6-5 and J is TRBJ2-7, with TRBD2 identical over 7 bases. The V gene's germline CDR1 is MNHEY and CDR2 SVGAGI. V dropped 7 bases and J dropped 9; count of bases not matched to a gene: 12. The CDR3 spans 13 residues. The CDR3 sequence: CASNGLEGYGQYF. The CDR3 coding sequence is TGTGCCAGCAATGGACTAGAAGGGTATGGGCAGTACTTC.

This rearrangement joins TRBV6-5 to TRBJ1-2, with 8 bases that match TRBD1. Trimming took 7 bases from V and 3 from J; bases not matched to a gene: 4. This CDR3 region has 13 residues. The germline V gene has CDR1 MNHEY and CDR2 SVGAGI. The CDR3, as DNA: TGTGCCAGCACGGACAGGGATGACTATGGCTACACCTTC. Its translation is CASTDRDDYGYTF.

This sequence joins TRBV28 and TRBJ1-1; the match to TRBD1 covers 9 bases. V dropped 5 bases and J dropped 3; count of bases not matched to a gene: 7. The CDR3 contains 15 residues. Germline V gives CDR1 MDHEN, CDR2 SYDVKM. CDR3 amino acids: CASSPRGTGYTEAFF. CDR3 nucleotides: TGTGCCAGCAGTCCGCGTGGGACAGGGTACACTGAAGCTTTCTTT.

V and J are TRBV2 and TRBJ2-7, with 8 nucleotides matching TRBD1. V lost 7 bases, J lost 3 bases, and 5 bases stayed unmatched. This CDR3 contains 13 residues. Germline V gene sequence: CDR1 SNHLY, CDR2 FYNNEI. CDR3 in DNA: TGTGCCAGCAACACAGGGGGGTACTACGAGCAGTACTTC. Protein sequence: CASNTGGYYEQYF.

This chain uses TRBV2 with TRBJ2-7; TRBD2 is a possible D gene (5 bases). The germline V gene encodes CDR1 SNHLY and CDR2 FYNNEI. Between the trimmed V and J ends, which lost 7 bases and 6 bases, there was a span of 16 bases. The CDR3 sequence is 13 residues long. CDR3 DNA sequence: TGTGCCAGCAAAGAAGTGGGAGTCCCCGAGCAGTACTTC. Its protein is CASKEVGVPEQYF.

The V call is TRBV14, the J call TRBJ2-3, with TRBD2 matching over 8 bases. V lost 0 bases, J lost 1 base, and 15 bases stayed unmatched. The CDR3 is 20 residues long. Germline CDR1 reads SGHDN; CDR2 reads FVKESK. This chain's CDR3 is CASSQERPGTRLARTDTQYF. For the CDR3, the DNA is TGTGCCAGCAGCCAAGAAAGACCGGGGACCCGACTAGCGCGCACAGATACGCAGTATTTT.

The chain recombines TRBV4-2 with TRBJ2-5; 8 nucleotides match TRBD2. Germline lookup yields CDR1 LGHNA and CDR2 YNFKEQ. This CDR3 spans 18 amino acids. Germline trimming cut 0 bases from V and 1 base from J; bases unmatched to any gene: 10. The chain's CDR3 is CASSQDLWGLGGQETQYF. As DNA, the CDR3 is TGTGCCAGCAGCCAAGATCTGTGGGGACTAGGAGGCCAAGAGACCCAGTACTTC.

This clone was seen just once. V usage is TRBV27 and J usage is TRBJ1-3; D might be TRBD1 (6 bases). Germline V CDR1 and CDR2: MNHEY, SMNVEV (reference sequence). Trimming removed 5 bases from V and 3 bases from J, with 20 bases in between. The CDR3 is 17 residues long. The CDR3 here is CASSIVGTGWRGNTIYF. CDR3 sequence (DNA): TGTGCCAGCAGTATCGTCGGTACAGGGTGGCGTGGAAACACCATATATTTT.